These 6 T cell receptor beta chains were sequenced from one sample in a study of CD8 T cells in Susac syndrome. When the RNA was reverse transcribed, random hexamers were used with an input of 0.5 to 1 ug. TCRdb re-derived calls from the immunoSEQ multiplex PCR reads in MiXCR, one entry per CDR3 protein. Counted here are 160,000 or so distinct CDR3 sequences, 85% to 95% occurring once; the ten biggest clones make up 0.15% to 0.2%. The sequencing sample was made of CD4+ T cells from PBMCs. Receptors originate from a human donor with Susac syndrome.

The chain combines TRBV12-3 or TRBV12-4 with TRBJ1-2; perhaps TRBD1 as D (6 bases). The CDR3 sequence is 13 residues long. V was shortened by 2 bases and J by 8 bases, with 12 bases between the two germline ends. The CDR3 loop is CASSLPQGRGYTF. CDR3 in DNA: TGTGCCAGCAGTTTACCACAGGGTCGGGGCTACACCTTC.

This chain connects TRBV29-1 to TRBJ1-1, with D possibly being TRBD1 (5 bases). Looked up from germline, CDR1 is SQVTM and CDR2 is ANQGSEA. CDR3 size: 11 residues. This CDR3 reads CSARGSREAFF. The CDR3 DNA reads as TGCAGTGCGAGGGGTAGCCGTGAAGCTTTCTTT.

The V and J genes are TRBV20-1 and TRBJ2-7; 12 bases are a match to TRBD1. The CDR3 totals 14 residues. Germline values: CDR1 DFQATT, CDR2 SNEGSKA (reference sequence). V trimming: 1 base; J trimming: 3 bases; junction bases outside the gene matches: 1. The CDR3 region has the DNA TGCAGTGCTAGAGGGGACAGGGGGCTCTACGAGCAGTACTTC. Encoded protein: CSARGDRGLYEQYF.

This chain uses TRBV7-3 with TRBJ2-3; D assignment may be TRBD1 or TRBD2 (5 bases each). Trimming took off 5 bases at V and 5 bases at J, with 11 bases between the two ends. The length of the CDR3 is 13 residues. Germline lookup yields CDR1 SGHTA and CDR2 FQGTGA. CDR3 nucleotides: TGTGCCAGCAGCACTGGGGCGGGAGATACGCAGTATTTT. It specifies CASSTGAGDTQYF. Together with reference TRBV7-3 and TRBJ2-3, the CDR3 gives the full variable domain: GAGVSQTPSNKVTEKGKYVELRCDPISGHTALYWYRQSLGQGPEFLIYFQGTGAADDSGLPNDRFFAVRPEGSVSTLKIQRTERGDSAVYLCASSTGAGDTQYFGPGTRLTVL.

This clonotype was observed a few times. The genes are TRBV6-1 and TRBJ1-4; 12 bases align to TRBD1. Germline CDR1 and CDR2: MNHNS and SASEGT. The V and J ends lost 6 bases and 8 bases, in that order; junction bases with no gene match: 10. The CDR3 totals 16 residues. The CDR3 DNA is TGTGCCAGCAGCGGGACAGGGGGCGAATTTCACGAAAAACTGTTTTTT. This sequence encodes CASSGTGGEFHEKLFF.

The chain couples TRBV6-6 to TRBJ2-5; D might be TRBD2 (6 bases). This CDR3 has 16 amino acids. The germline V and J ends were trimmed by 0 bases and 2 bases, with 13 bases remaining between them. Germline V gives CDR1 MNHNY, CDR2 SVGAGI (reference sequence). CDR3 amino acids: CASSYSGVGGQETQYF. The CDR3 DNA is TGTGCCAGCAGTTACTCCGGGGTCGGGGGTCAAGAGACCCAGTACTTC.